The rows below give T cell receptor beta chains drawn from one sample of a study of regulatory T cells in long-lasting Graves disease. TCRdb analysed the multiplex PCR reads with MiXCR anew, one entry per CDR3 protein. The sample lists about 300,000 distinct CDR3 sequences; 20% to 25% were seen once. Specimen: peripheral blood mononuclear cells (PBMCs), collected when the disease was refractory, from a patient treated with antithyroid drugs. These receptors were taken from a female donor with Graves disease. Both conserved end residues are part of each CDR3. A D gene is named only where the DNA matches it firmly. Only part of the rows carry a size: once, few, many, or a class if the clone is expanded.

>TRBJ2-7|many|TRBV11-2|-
TGTGCCAGCAGCTTAGCAGGGATTTGGGAGCAGTACTTC
CASSLAGIWEQYF
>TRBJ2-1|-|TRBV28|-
TGTGCCAGCATCAACCCGGGCCTCAAGACGGACGAGCAGTTCTTC
CASINPGLKTDEQFF
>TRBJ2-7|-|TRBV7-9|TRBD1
TGTGCCAGCAGCCTAGAGGGGGCATCCGAGCAGTACTTC
CASSLEGASEQYF
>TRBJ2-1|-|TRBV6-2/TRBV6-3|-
TGTGCCAGCAAGGGACCATTCTCCTACAATGAGCAGTTCTTC
CASKGPFSYNEQFF
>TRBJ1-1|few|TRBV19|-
TGTGCCAGTAGTACGGACTGGGACACTGAAGCTTTCTTT
CASSTDWDTEAFF
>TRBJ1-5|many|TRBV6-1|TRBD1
TGTGCCAGCAGTCGGGACAGGGTAAGCAATCAGCCCCAGCATTTT
CASSRDRVSNQPQHF
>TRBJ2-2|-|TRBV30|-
TGTGCCTGGAGTGTTCGCGGCAGGGCGAACACCGGGGAGCTGTTTTTT
CAWSVRGRANTGELFF
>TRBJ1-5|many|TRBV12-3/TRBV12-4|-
TGTGCCAGCAGCATAGGGGGGCGGGAGAGCAATCAGCCCCAGCATTTT
CASSIGGRESNQPQHF
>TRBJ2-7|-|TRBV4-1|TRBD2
TGCGCCAGCACCCCAGGAGGAGGGACTAGAGTCCACGAGCAGTACTTC
CASTPGGGTRVHEQYF
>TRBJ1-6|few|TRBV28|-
TGTGCCAGCAGTCTCCACACATTTTACTATAATTCACCCCTCCACTTT
CASSLHTFYYNSPLHF
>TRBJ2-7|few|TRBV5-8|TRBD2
TGTGCCAGCAGTAGCGGGAGGGACGACGAGCAGTACTTC
CASSSGRDDEQYF
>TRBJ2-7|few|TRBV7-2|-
TGTGCCAGCAGCTTAATAGCCCGATACGAGCAGTACTTC
CASSLIARYEQYF
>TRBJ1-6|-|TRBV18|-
TGTGCCAGCTCACCGAACGGACAGCAAAATAATTCACCCCTCCACTTT
CASSPNGQQNNSPLHF
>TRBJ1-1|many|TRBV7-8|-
TGTGCCAGCAGCCGGGGACACCCGAACACTGAAGCTTTCTTT
CASSRGHPNTEAFF
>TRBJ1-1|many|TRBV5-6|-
TGTGCCAGCAGCTCGCTCGGGGCGGGGACTGAAGCTTTCTTT
CASSSLGAGTEAFF
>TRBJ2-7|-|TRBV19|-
TGTGCCACCTCTGACCGGTCCTACGAGCAGTACTTC
CATSDRSYEQYF
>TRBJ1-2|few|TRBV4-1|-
TGCGCCAGCAGCCAAGAAGTAGTCCAGAACTATGGCTACACCTTC
CASSQEVVQNYGYTF
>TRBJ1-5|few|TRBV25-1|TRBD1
TGTGCCAGCAGCCTGACAGGGCACAATCAGCCCCAGCATTTT
CASSLTGHNQPQHF
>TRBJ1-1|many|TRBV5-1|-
TGCGCCAGCAGCTTGACCTTACAGAACACTGAAGCTTTCTTT
CASSLTLQNTEAFF
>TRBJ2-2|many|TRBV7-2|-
TGTGCCAGCAGTTTCACCTACACCGGGGAGCTGTTTTTT
CASSFTYTGELFF
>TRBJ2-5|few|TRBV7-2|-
TGTGCCAGCAGCTTAACCCCGGTCCTTGAGGGAGAGACCCAGTACTTC
CASSLTPVLEGETQYF
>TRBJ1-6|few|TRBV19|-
TGTGCCAGTACTCTTCCAGGGGAGAATTCACCCCTCCACTTT
CASTLPGENSPLHF
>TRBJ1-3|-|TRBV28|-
TGTGCCAGCAGTCCCAGGGGCTCTGGAAACACCATATATTTT
CASSPRGSGNTIYF
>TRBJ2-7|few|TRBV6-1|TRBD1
TGTGCCAGCTTACAGGGGGGTAGGGAGCAGTACTTC
CASLQGGREQYF
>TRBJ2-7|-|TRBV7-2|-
TGTGCCAGCACCTCGGACCTCGCCCCCTACGAGCAGTACTTC
CASTSDLAPYEQYF
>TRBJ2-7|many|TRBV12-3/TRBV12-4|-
TGTGCCAGCAGTTTTGAGAATAGGGAGTACGAGCAGTACTTC
CASSFENREYEQYF
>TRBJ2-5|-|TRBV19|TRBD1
TGTGCCAGTAGTATAAGGACAGGGGGCCGAGAGACCCAGTACTTC
CASSIRTGGRETQYF
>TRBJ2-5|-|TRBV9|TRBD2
TGTGCCAGCAGTAAGGAAGTGGGACTAGTGGGAGAGGAGACCCAGTACTTC
CASSKEVGLVGEETQYF